Below, 27 T cell receptor beta chains from the same sample are listed, as sequenced in a study of T-cell memory formation after mild COVID-19 (dated by TCRdb to the early 2020s). The method was 5' RACE. Instrument on record: Illumina NovaSeq 6000. TCRdb reran the public reads through fastp at Q25 and MiXCR, keeping productive beta chains. CDR3 protein duplicates are merged, each entry listing the most common genes and DNA. The sample table contains over 11,000 distinct CDR3 sequences; only one count was recorded for approximately 20% of them. 49% of the sample rests with the top ten. Material for sequencing was PBMCs or a T cell subset sorted from them (not recorded which). Source of these receptors: an adult woman who had mild COVID-19 (a few samples of this study predate the infection). The sample titles of this study are shuffled in the database, so cell type and time point are left out; the donor was told from shared clones.

This clonotype was picked up many times. The V and J genes are TRBV6-4 and TRBJ2-1, with 10 positions matching TRBD2. The germline V gene encodes CDR1 MRHNA and CDR2 SNTAGT. J gave up 5 bases and V 4 bases, and 5 bases lay outside the gene matches. This CDR3 region has 15 residues. CDR3 sequence reads: CASSGQTSGNNEQFF. DNA for the CDR3: TGTGCCAGCAGTGGCCAAACTAGCGGGAACAATGAGCAGTTCTTC.

This clonotype was counted ten times or more. The rearrangement links TRBV12-3 or TRBV12-4 to TRBJ1-4, with D unclear. V was clipped by 6 bases and J by 8 bases, with 13 bases between them. This CDR3 comprises 13 residues. The CDR3, as DNA: TGTGCCAGCAGCTTGGCGGGAAAGGAAAAACTGTTTTTT. Its protein is CASSLAGKEKLFF.

This clonotype has ten or more counts. The chain joins TRBV6-2 or TRBV6-3 to TRBJ2-7; TRBD1 matches at 8 bases. The CDR3 length is 13 residues. Germline lookup yields CDR1 MNHEY and CDR2 SVGEGT. V gave up 10 bases and J gave up 3 bases; unmatched junction bases: 8. The CDR3 sequence is CATGTGDLYEQYF. The CDR3 region has the DNA TGTGCCACGGGGACAGGAGACCTCTACGAGCAGTACTTC.

This clonotype was recorded at least ten times. The chain is built from TRBV7-6 and TRBJ2-7; tentative D call: TRBD2 (6 bases). Trimming left V 5 bases short and J 2 bases short, with 10 bases between. Germline V gene data show CDR1 as SGHVS and CDR2 as FNYEAQ. The CDR3 runs 13 residues. In nucleotides, the CDR3 is TGTGCCAGCAGCCTGACGGGAGCCTACGAGCAGTACTTC. Translated, it gives CASSLTGAYEQYF.

This clonotype has at least ten counts. The chain is built from TRBV2 and TRBJ2-1; no clear D. The CDR3 loop spans 15 amino acids. Between the trimmed V and J ends, which lost 1 base and 4 bases, there was a span of 11 bases. Germline V gives CDR1 SNHLY, CDR2 FYNNEI. CDR3 sequence: CASSEEPSPYNEQFF. The CDR3 region has the DNA TGTGCCAGCAGTGAAGAGCCCAGCCCTTACAATGAGCAGTTCTTC.

This clonotype was found many times. The chain uses TRBV7-9 and TRBJ1-1; TRBD1 matches at 7 bases. V lost 1 base, J lost 0 bases, and 5 bases stayed unmatched. There are 16 residues in the CDR3. Germline V gene lookup returns CDR1 SEHNR and CDR2 FQNEAQ (reference sequence). CDR3 in amino acids: CASSLVGGDLNTEAFF. The CDR3 region has the DNA TGTGCCAGCAGCTTAGTAGGGGGCGATTTGAACACTGAAGCTTTCTTT. The variable domain in full, completed from reference TRBV7-9 and TRBJ1-1, reads DTGVSQNPRHKITKRGQNVTFRCDPISEHNRLYWYRQTLGQGPEFLTYFQNEAQLEKSRLLSDRFSAERPKGSFSTLEIQRTEQGDSAMYLCASSLVGGDLNTEAFFGQGTRLTVV.

This clonotype occurred many times. This chain connects TRBV7-9 to TRBJ2-5; D is uncertain. The V and J ends lost 4 bases and 7 bases respectively, with 10 bases between them. CDR1 and CDR2 (germline): SEHNR, FQNEAQ (reference sequence). The CDR3 length is 12 residues. The CDR3 DNA is TGTGCCAGCAGCTCCGCGACGTCGACCCAGTACTTC. Translated: CASSSATSTQYF.

This clonotype was observed many times. V usage is TRBV7-6 and J usage is TRBJ1-4; D remains unclear. Per the germline V gene, CDR1 is SGHVS and CDR2 is FNYEAQ. With 3 bases removed from V and 8 bases from J, the gap between germline ends came to 10 bases. CDR3 length: 13 amino acids. The CDR3 loop reads CASSLRVQEKLFF. CDR3 nucleotide sequence: TGTGCCAGCAGCTTGAGGGTGCAAGAAAAACTGTTTTTT.

This clonotype was counted ten times or more. The CDR3 sequence is CASSPEQGKNTEAFF. The CDR3 bases are TGTGCCAGCTCACCAGAGCAGGGCAAGAACACTGAAGCTTTCTTT. The V call is TRBV18, the J call TRBJ1-1, with D tentatively TRBD1 (5 bases). V gave up 2 bases and J gave up 1 base, with 11 bases separating them. Germline assignment: CDR1 KGHSH and CDR2 LQKENI. The CDR3 extends over 15 amino acids. The variable domain in full, completed from reference TRBV18 and TRBJ1-1, reads NAGVMQNPRHLVRRRGQEARLRCSPMKGHSHVYWYRQLPEEGLKFMVYLQKENIIDESGMPKERFSAEFPKEGPSILRIQQVVRGDSAAYFCASSPEQGKNTEAFFGQGTRLTVV.

This clonotype has at least ten counts. The chain couples TRBV7-3 to TRBJ2-3, with D possibly TRBD1 on 6 matching bases. Germline V gene sequence: CDR1 SGHTA, CDR2 FQGTGA. V shed 4 bases and J shed 5 bases, with 16 bases lying between them. This CDR3 has 15 amino acids. The DNA for the CDR3 is TGTGCCAGCAGCTCTACAGGGTTTCTAGGAGATACGCAGTATTTT. It is translated as CASSSTGFLGDTQYF.

CDR3 sequence: CASGDPGAGANVLTF. The CDR3 DNA is TGTGCCAGCGGGGACCCAGGGGCTGGGGCCAACGTCCTGACTTTC. The V and J genes are TRBV6-5 and TRBJ2-6; a possible D gene is TRBD1 (6 bases). The CDR3 consists of 15 residues. The V end lost 8 bases, the J end lost 2 bases, and 13 bases lay between the germline ends. The germline CDR1 and CDR2 sequences are MNHEY and SVGAGI.

This clonotype was counted at least ten times. The chain uses TRBV20-1 and TRBJ1-2; possibly TRBD1 for D (6 bases). The CDR3 is 13 residues long. The V end lost 6 bases, the J end lost 3 bases, and 14 bases lay between the germline ends. Germline-derived CDR1 and CDR2 are DFQATT and SNEGSKA (reference sequence). CDR3 loop: CSAARGADYGYTF. The CDR3, as DNA: TGCAGTGCAGCAAGGGGGGCGGACTATGGCTACACCTTC.

The chain recombines TRBV2 with TRBJ2-7; the D gene is possibly TRBD1 (5 bases). Trimming removed 3 bases at V and 0 bases at J, with 9 bases between. CDR3 length: 14 residues. Per the germline V gene, CDR1 is SNHLY and CDR2 is FYNNEI. In nucleotides, the CDR3 is TGTGCCAGCAGTGAGCAGGGTTTCTCCTACGAGCAGTACTTC. Residues: CASSEQGFSYEQYF.

There are many counts of this clonotype. A junction end diverges from the germline sequence, so it may reflect a read error. This chain uses TRBV20-1 with TRBJ2-1; D may be TRBD2 (5 bases). CDR1 and CDR2 (germline): DFQATT, SNEGSKA (reference sequence). This CDR3 is 16 amino acids long. CDR3 nucleotide sequence: TGCAGAGCTAGAGATCAGGTACTAGTGATTGGCAATGAGCAGTTCTTC. As protein: CRARDQVLVIGNEQFF.

The table lists this clonotype with many counts. This rearrangement joins TRBV19 to TRBJ2-1; 9 positions agree with TRBD1. CDR3 length: 15 amino acids. V shed 4 bases and J 6 bases; nucleotides not matched to a gene: 7. Germline V CDR1 and CDR2: LNHDA, SQIVND (reference sequence). As DNA, the CDR3 is TGTGCCAGTAGTACCGGGACAGGGACGTTCAATGAGCAGTTCTTC. Encoded protein: CASSTGTGTFNEQFF.

This clonotype was detected ten times or more. V usage is TRBV6-5 and J usage is TRBJ1-2; D remains unclear. The germline gives CDR1 MNHEY, CDR2 SVGAGI. V shed 8 bases and J shed 8 bases, with 18 bases lying between them. CDR3 size: 13 residues. The CDR3 bases are TGTGCCAGCGGAACGACGGAGCTCCGGGGCTACACCTTC. Its translation: CASGTTELRGYTF.

This clonotype has a single count. CDR3 sequence reads: CASSESLAGQHGELFF. The CDR3 coding sequence is TGTGCCAGCAGTGAAAGCCTAGCGGGGCAGCACGGGGAGCTGTTTTTT. The chain combines TRBV2 with TRBJ2-2; the match to TRBD2 covers 9 bases. The CDR3 consists of 16 residues. Germline trimming cut 2 bases from V and 7 bases from J; bases unmatched to any gene: 8. CDR1 SNHLY and CDR2 FYNNEI come from the germline V gene.

This clonotype occurred many times. The chain joins TRBV5-6 to TRBJ2-5; D gene unclear. The CDR3 runs to 12 residues. CDR1 and CDR2 from the germline V gene are SGHDT and YYEEEE. V was pared by 0 bases and J by 7 bases, with 7 bases between. CDR3 protein: CASSLDRVTQYF. The CDR3 DNA reads TGTGCCAGCAGCTTGGATAGGGTGACCCAGTACTTC. The whole variable domain, filled in from reference TRBV5-6 and TRBJ2-5, reads DAGVTQSPTHLIKTRGQQVTLRCSPKSGHDTVSWYQQALGQGPQFIFQYYEEEERQRGNFPDRFSGHQFPNYSSELNVNALLLGDSALYLCASSLDRVTQYFGPGTRLLVL.

The chain combines TRBV12-3 or TRBV12-4 with TRBJ2-5, with 15 positions matching TRBD2. V was clipped by 5 bases and J by 3 bases; unmatched bases: 10. This CDR3 has 18 amino acids. In DNA, the CDR3 is TGTGCCAGCAGTGCGGGGACTAGCGGGGGGACCGGAAAAGAGACCCAGTACTTC. It encodes CASSAGTSGGTGKETQYF.

Ten or more counts support this clonotype. J is TRBJ1-2 and V is TRBV12-3 or TRBV12-4; D is possibly TRBD1 (6 bases). Trimming stripped 5 bases from V and 5 bases from J, with 15 bases between. The CDR3 loop spans 14 amino acids. The CDR3 nucleotides read TGTGCCAGCAGTCTAAAGACAGGAACATATGGCTACACCTTC. Its translation is CASSLKTGTYGYTF.

This clonotype has just one count. The chain carries TRBV11-2 and TRBJ2-1; 8 bases fit TRBD2. Germline trimming cut 5 bases from V and 4 bases from J; bases unmatched to any gene: 4. CDR1 SGHAT and CDR2 FQNNGV come from the germline V gene. The CDR3 covers 14 residues. CDR3 sequence reads: CASSLSGTYNEQFF. The CDR3 nucleotides are TGTGCCAGCAGCCTTAGCGGGACTTACAATGAGCAGTTCTTC.

In this sample, this clonotype turned up a few times. A read error may be the cause here, since a much bigger clone is one base away. The CDR3 DNA is TGCAGTGCTATCCCCTATAGGGGACAGGGCATCGACGAGCAGTACTTC. It translates to CSAIPYRGQGIDEQYF. The rearrangement uses TRBV20-1 and TRBJ2-7; TRBD1 matches at 9 bases. The CDR3 loop spans 16 amino acids. Trimming cost V 4 bases and J 5 bases; bases outside gene matches: 15. Germline-derived CDR1 and CDR2 are DFQATT and SNEGSKA (reference sequence).

This clonotype was detected a few times. The genes are TRBV27 and TRBJ1-1, with TRBD1 identical over 11 bases. Germline CDR1 and CDR2: MNHEY and SMNVEV (reference sequence). Trimming removed 2 bases from V and 7 bases from J; junction bases left unmatched: 6. The CDR3 sequence is 15 residues long. CDR3 residues: CASSLGTGGQGEAFF. For the CDR3, the DNA is TGTGCCAGCAGTTTAGGGACAGGGGGGCAAGGTGAAGCTTTCTTT.

The table lists this clonotype with many counts. The V gene is TRBV7-3, the J gene TRBJ2-2; TRBD1 agrees at 7 bases. J lost 6 bases, V lost 5 bases, and 18 bases had no gene match. The CDR3 spans 18 residues. Germline CDR1 SGHTA, CDR2 FQGTGA. The CDR3: CASSHLITGTDSPGELFF. For the CDR3, the DNA is TGTGCCAGCAGCCATCTCATTACCGGGACAGATAGCCCCGGGGAGCTGTTTTTT.

In its sample, this clonotype was seen a few times. The chain has TRBV19 and TRBJ1-2; perhaps TRBD1 as D (6 bases). V was shortened by 6 bases and J by 3 bases, with 17 bases between the two germline ends. Germline V gene lookup returns CDR1 LNHDA and CDR2 SQIVND (reference sequence). The CDR3 covers 15 residues. The CDR3 DNA reads TGTGCCAGTAGAAAGACGGACAGTCTTGACTATGGCTACACCTTC. This translates into CASRKTDSLDYGYTF.

This clonotype was seen many times. V usage is TRBV12-3 or TRBV12-4 and J usage is TRBJ2-2; TRBD1 aligns across 10 bases. CDR3 length: 21 residues. Trimming at V came to 5 bases and at J to 4 bases, leaving 22 bases not matched to a gene. The CDR3 DNA reads as TGTGCCAGCAGTCCTTACGAATCCCGGGACAGGGGTGTCGTAGGCACCGGGGAGCTGTTTTTT. Amino acids: CASSPYESRDRGVVGTGELFF.

This clonotype was counted at least ten times. This chain connects TRBV19 to TRBJ1-1; D ambiguous. Germline CDR1 and CDR2: LNHDA and SQIVND (reference sequence). This CDR3 is 13 amino acids long. The V end was cut by 9 bases, the J end by 2 bases, with 13 bases between. The CDR3: CASQAGSNTEAFF. The CDR3 region has the DNA TGTGCCAGCCAAGCGGGGTCTAACACTGAAGCTTTCTTT.